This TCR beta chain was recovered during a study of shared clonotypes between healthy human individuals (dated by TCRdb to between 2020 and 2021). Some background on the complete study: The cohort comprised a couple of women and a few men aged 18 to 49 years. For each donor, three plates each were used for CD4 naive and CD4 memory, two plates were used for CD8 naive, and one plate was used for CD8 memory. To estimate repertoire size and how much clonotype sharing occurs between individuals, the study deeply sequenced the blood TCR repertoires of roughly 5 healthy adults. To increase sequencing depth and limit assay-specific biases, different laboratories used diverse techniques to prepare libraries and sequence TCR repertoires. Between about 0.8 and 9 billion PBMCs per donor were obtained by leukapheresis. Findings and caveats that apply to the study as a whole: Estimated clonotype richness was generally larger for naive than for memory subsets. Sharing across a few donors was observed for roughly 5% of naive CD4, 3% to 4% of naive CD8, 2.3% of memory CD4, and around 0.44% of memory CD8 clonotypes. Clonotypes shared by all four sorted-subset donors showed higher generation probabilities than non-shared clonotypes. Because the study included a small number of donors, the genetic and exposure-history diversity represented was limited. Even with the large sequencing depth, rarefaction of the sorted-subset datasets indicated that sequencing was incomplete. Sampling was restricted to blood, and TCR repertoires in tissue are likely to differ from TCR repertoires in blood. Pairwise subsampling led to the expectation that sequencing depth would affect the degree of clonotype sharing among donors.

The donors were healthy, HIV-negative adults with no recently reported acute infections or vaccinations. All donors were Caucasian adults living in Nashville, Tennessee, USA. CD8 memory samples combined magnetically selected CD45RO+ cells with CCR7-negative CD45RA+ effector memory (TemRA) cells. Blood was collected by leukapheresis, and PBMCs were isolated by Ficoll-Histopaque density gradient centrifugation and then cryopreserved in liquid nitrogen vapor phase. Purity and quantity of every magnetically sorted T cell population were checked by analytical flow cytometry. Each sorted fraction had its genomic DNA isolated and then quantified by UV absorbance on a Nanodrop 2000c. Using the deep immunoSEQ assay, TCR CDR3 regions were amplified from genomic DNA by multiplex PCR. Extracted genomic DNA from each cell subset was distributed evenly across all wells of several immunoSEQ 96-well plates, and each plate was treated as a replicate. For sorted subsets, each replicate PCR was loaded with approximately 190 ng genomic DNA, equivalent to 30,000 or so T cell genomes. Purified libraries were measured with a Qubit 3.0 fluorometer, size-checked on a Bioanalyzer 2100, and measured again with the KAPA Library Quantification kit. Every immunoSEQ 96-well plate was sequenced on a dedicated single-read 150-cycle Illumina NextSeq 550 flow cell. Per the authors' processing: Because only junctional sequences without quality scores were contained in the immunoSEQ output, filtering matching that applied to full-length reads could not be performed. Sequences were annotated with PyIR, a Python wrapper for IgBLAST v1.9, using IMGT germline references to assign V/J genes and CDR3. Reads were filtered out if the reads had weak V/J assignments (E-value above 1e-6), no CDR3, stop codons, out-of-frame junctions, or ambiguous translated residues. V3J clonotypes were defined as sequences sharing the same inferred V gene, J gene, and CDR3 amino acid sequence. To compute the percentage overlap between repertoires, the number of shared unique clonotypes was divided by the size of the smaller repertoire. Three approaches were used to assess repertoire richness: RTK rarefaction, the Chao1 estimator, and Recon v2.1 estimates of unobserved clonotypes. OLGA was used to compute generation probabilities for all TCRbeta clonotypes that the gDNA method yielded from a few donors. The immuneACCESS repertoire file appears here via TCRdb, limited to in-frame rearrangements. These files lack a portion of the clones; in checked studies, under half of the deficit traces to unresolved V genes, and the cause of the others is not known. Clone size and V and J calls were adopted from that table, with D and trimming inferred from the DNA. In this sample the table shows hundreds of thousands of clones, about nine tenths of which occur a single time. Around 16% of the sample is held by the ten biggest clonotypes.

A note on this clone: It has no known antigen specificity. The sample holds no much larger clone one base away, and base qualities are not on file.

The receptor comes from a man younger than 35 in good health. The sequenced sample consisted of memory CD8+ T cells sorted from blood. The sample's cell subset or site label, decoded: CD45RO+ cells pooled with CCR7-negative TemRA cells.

The nucleotide sequence reads as follows: TGTGCCAGCAGCTCTCGGTACTTC. Its product reads: CASSSRYF. The rearranged segments are TRBV5-4 and TRBJ2-7; the D gene assignment is ambiguous. From its cysteine to its phenylalanine, the CDR3 spans 8 amino acids. The retained sequence is limited to the CDR3, 24 bases, with the frame set at the first base. The V end loses 3 bases and the J end loses 12 bases, and a stretch of 4 bases separates them. In the germline V gene (reference sequence), CDR1 corresponds to SGHNT and CDR2 to YYREEE.